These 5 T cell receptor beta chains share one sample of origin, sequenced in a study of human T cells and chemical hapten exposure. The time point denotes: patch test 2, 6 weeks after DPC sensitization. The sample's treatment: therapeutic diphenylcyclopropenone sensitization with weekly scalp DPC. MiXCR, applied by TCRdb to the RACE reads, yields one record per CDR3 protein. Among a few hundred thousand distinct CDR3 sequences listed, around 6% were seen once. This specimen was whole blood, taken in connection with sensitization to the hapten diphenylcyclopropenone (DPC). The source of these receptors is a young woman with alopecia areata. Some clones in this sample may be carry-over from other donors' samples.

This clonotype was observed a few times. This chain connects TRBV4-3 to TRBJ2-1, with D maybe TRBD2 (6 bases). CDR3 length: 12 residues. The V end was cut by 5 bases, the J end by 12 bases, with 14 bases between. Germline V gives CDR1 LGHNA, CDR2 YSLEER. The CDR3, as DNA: TGCGCCAGCAGCTCACGCGGGGACCGGCAGTTCTTC. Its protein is CASSSRGDRQFF.

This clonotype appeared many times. This CDR3 reads CASSQEVQGTQPQHF. CDR3 sequence (DNA): TGTGCCAGCAGCCAAGAGGTGCAGGGAACTCAGCCCCAGCATTTT. The V call is TRBV4-2, the J call TRBJ1-5; perhaps TRBD1 as D (5 bases). The CDR3 covers 15 residues. Germline V gene sequence: CDR1 LGHNA, CDR2 YNFKEQ. The V gene lost 0 bases and the J gene lost 6 bases, with 12 bases spanning the gap.

Written as DNA, the CDR3 is TGTGCCAGCAGTGACCTTAGCGGGACAGATACGCAGTATTTT. Amino acids: CASSDLSGTDTQYF. V and J are TRBV12-3 or TRBV12-4 and TRBJ2-3, with 7 bases that match TRBD2. There are 14 residues in the CDR3. V was clipped by 5 bases and J by 3 bases; unmatched bases: 5.

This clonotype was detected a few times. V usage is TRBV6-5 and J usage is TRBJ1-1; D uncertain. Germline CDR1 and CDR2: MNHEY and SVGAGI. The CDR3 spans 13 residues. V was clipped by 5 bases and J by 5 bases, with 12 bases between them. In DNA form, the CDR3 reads TGTGCCAGCAGTCTCCTGAAATATACTGAAGCTTTCTTT. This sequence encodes CASSLLKYTEAFF.

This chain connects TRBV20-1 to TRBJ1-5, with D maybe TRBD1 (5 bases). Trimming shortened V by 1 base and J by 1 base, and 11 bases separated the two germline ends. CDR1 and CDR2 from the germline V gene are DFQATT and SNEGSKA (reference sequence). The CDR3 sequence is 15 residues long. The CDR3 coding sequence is TGCAGTGCTAGAGGGGGGGTTGACAGCAATCAGCCCCAGCATTTT. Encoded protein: CSARGGVDSNQPQHF.